Listed below are T cell receptor beta chains from one sample, sequenced in a study of cytomegalovirus exposure and HLA in healthy donors. The protocol was immunoSEQ multiplex PCR, while the TCRdb copy is restricted to in-frame clones and leaves out a portion. Of some 200,000 clones in the sample, about two thirds are singletons; the top ten hold about 3%. The specimen was PBMCs. Every receptor here comes from a man aged 40-50 years in good health and CMV-seropositive. The CDR3 runs from the conserved cysteine through the conserved F or W. Each record gives: J gene, clone size, D gene, V gene, CDR3 protein, CDR3 DNA. D genes are given only for firm matches. Only part of the rows carry a size: once, few, many, or a class if the clone is expanded.

j_gene: TRBJ2-3
abundance: .
d_gene: TRBD1
v_gene: TRBV29-1
CDR3aa: CSAEQGTDTQYF
CDR3nt: TGCAGCGCCGAACAGGGGACAGATACGCAGTATTTT

j_gene: TRBJ2-1
abundance: .
d_gene: .
v_gene: TRBV10-2
CDR3aa: CASSEDSALYNEQFF
CDR3nt: TGCGCCAGCAGTGAGGACTCCGCGTTATACAATGAGCAGTTCTTC

j_gene: TRBJ2-3
abundance: .
d_gene: .
v_gene: TRBV10-3
CDR3aa: CAISPSDSGTQYF
CDR3nt: TGTGCCATCAGTCCATCTGATAGCGGTACGCAGTATTTT

j_gene: TRBJ2-7
abundance: .
d_gene: TRBD2
v_gene: TRBV28
CDR3aa: CASSFLAGGIDEQYF
CDR3nt: TGTGCCAGCAGTTTCCTAGCGGGGGGTATTGACGAGCAGTACTTC

j_gene: TRBJ2-5
abundance: .
d_gene: .
v_gene: TRBV4-3
CDR3aa: CASSQGIQETQYF
CDR3nt: TGCGCCAGCAGCCAGGGCATCCAAGAGACCCAGTACTTC

j_gene: TRBJ2-3
abundance: .
d_gene: TRBD2
v_gene: TRBV11-2
CDR3aa: CASKRRSGGAVDTQYF
CDR3nt: TGTGCCAGCAAGAGGAGGAGCGGGGGGGCCGTAGATACGCAGTATTTT

j_gene: TRBJ2-3
abundance: .
d_gene: TRBD2
v_gene: TRBV19
CDR3aa: CASSSLTSVTDTQYF
CDR3nt: TGTGCCAGTAGTAGCCTGACTAGCGTCACAGATACGCAGTATTTT

j_gene: TRBJ1-1
abundance: .
d_gene: .
v_gene: TRBV9
CDR3aa: CASAREVNTEAFF
CDR3nt: TGTGCCAGCGCCCGGGAGGTGAACACTGAAGCTTTCTTT

j_gene: TRBJ1-5
abundance: few
d_gene: .
v_gene: TRBV27
CDR3aa: CASSLRRNQPQHF
CDR3nt: TGTGCCAGCAGTTTAAGGCGGAATCAGCCCCAGCATTTT

j_gene: TRBJ2-7
abundance: .
d_gene: TRBD2
v_gene: TRBV6-1
CDR3aa: CASIEAGVSYEQYF
CDR3nt: TGTGCCAGCATCGAGGCGGGGGTGTCCTACGAGCAGTACTTC

j_gene: TRBJ2-3
abundance: few
d_gene: .
v_gene: TRBV27
CDR3aa: CASNDGYTDTQYF
CDR3nt: TGTGCCAGCAACGACGGGTACACAGATACGCAGTATTTT

j_gene: TRBJ2-2
abundance: .
d_gene: .
v_gene: TRBV7-9
CDR3aa: CASSPRDFRQNTGELFF
CDR3nt: TGTGCCAGCAGCCCGAGGGACTTCCGACAGAACACCGGGGAGCTGTTTTTT

j_gene: TRBJ2-7
abundance: .
d_gene: .
v_gene: TRBV2
CDR3aa: CASSVGGGDTTYEQYF
CDR3nt: TGTGCCAGCAGTGTCGGAGGCGGAGATACTACCTACGAGCAGTACTTC

j_gene: TRBJ2-2
abundance: .
d_gene: .
v_gene: TRBV10-3
CDR3aa: CATVTREGIGELFF
CDR3nt: TGTGCCACCGTTACTAGAGAGGGTATCGGGGAGCTGTTTTTT

j_gene: TRBJ2-7
abundance: .
d_gene: .
v_gene: TRBV4-3
CDR3aa: CASSQDRVLPYEQYF
CDR3nt: TGCGCCAGCAGCCAAGACAGGGTCCTCCCCTACGAGCAGTACTTC

j_gene: TRBJ1-1
abundance: .
d_gene: .
v_gene: TRBV11-2
CDR3aa: CASSPSTGPTEAFF
CDR3nt: TGTGCCAGCAGCCCATCAACAGGGCCCACTGAAGCTTTCTTT

j_gene: TRBJ2-1
abundance: .
d_gene: .
v_gene: TRBV19
CDR3aa: CASSPQLGGSYNEQFF
CDR3nt: TGTGCCAGTAGTCCGCAGTTGGGGGGATCCTACAATGAGCAGTTCTTC

j_gene: TRBJ2-6
abundance: .
d_gene: .
v_gene: TRBV25-1
CDR3aa: CASSGGLGTGANVLTF
CDR3nt: TGTGCCAGCAGTGGAGGACTTGGAACTGGGGCCAACGTCCTGACTTTC

j_gene: TRBJ2-2
abundance: .
d_gene: TRBD1
v_gene: TRBV11-2
CDR3aa: CASSLDPFRRGRITGELFF
CDR3nt: TGTGCCAGCAGCTTAGATCCCTTTCGAAGGGGGCGCATCACCGGGGAGCTGTTTTTT

j_gene: TRBJ1-6
abundance: .
d_gene: .
v_gene: TRBV18
CDR3aa: CASSGQKTENSPLHF
CDR3nt: TGTGCCAGCTCCGGTCAAAAGACGGAGAATTCACCCCTCCACTTT

j_gene: TRBJ2-3
abundance: once
d_gene: .
v_gene: TRBV6-1
CDR3aa: CASSDPGRPSTDTQYF
CDR3nt: TGTGCCAGCAGTGACCCTGGGCGCCCTAGCACAGATACGCAGTATTTT

j_gene: TRBJ1-5
abundance: .
d_gene: .
v_gene: TRBV19
CDR3aa: CASRNRDKDPRPQHF
CDR3nt: TGTGCCAGTAGAAACCGGGACAAGGACCCAAGGCCCCAGCATTTT

j_gene: TRBJ1-2
abundance: few
d_gene: .
v_gene: TRBV7-9
CDR3aa: CASSFGERLGYTF
CDR3nt: TGTGCCAGCAGCTTCGGGGAACGGCTTGGCTACACCTTC

j_gene: TRBJ1-1
abundance: .
d_gene: .
v_gene: TRBV19
CDR3aa: CASSSSFIRAFF
CDR3nt: TGTGCCAGTAGTTCGAGTTTCATCAGGGCTTTCTTT

j_gene: TRBJ2-7
abundance: .
d_gene: .
v_gene: TRBV4-1
CDR3aa: CASSQGWVFGQGSYEQYF
CDR3nt: TGCGCCAGCAGCCAAGGATGGGTCTTTGGTCAGGGATCCTACGAGCAGTACTTC

j_gene: TRBJ2-7
abundance: once
d_gene: .
v_gene: TRBV5-5
CDR3aa: CASSLEGNEQYF
CDR3nt: TGTGCCAGCAGCTTGGAGGGGAACGAGCAGTACTTC

j_gene: TRBJ2-2
abundance: .
d_gene: .
v_gene: TRBV5-1
CDR3aa: CASSQFAGELFF
CDR3nt: TGCGCCAGCAGCCAGTTCGCCGGGGAGCTGTTTTTT

j_gene: TRBJ1-4
abundance: .
d_gene: TRBD1
v_gene: TRBV11-3
CDR3aa: CASSPGQGEEKLFF
CDR3nt: TGTGCCAGCAGCCCGGGACAGGGTGAGGAAAAACTGTTTTTT

j_gene: TRBJ1-6
abundance: .
d_gene: TRBD1
v_gene: TRBV18
CDR3aa: CASSPLGTGNSPLHF
CDR3nt: TGTGCCAGCTCACCACTAGGGACAGGGAATTCACCCCTCCACTTT

j_gene: TRBJ1-1
abundance: .
d_gene: .
v_gene: TRBV4-1
CDR3aa: CASSQDKGRPTEAFF
CDR3nt: TGCGCCAGCAGCCAAGATAAGGGGAGGCCCACTGAAGCTTTCTTT

j_gene: TRBJ1-2
abundance: once
d_gene: TRBD1
v_gene: TRBV4-1
CDR3aa: CASSRPLGGYKDGYTF
CDR3nt: TGCGCCAGCAGCCGCCCATTAGGGGGCTATAAGGATGGCTACACCTTC

j_gene: TRBJ2-1
abundance: .
d_gene: .
v_gene: TRBV9
CDR3aa: CASSVEGDWNNEQFF
CDR3nt: TGTGCCAGCAGCGTAGAAGGGGATTGGAACAATGAGCAGTTCTTC

j_gene: TRBJ2-1
abundance: few
d_gene: .
v_gene: TRBV6-6
CDR3aa: CASSLQSVNEQFF
CDR3nt: TGTGCCAGCAGCTTACAGTCAGTCAATGAGCAGTTCTTC

j_gene: TRBJ2-1
abundance: .
d_gene: .
v_gene: TRBV5-1
CDR3aa: CASQGVRGSYNEQFF
CDR3nt: TGCGCCAGCCAAGGAGTTCGCGGGTCCTACAATGAGCAGTTCTTC

j_gene: TRBJ1-3
abundance: once
d_gene: .
v_gene: TRBV11-2
CDR3aa: CASSYHTGSGNTIYF
CDR3nt: TGTGCCAGCAGCTATCATACAGGATCTGGAAACACCATATATTTT

j_gene: TRBJ2-7
abundance: .
d_gene: .
v_gene: TRBV2
CDR3aa: CASRVDGRVYEQYF
CDR3nt: TGTGCCAGCAGGGTTGACGGCAGGGTCTACGAGCAGTACTTC

j_gene: TRBJ1-2
abundance: .
d_gene: .
v_gene: TRBV19
CDR3aa: CASSLGGGWDGYTF
CDR3nt: TGTGCCAGTAGTCTTGGCGGGGGCTGGGATGGCTACACCTTC

j_gene: TRBJ1-5
abundance: .
d_gene: TRBD1
v_gene: TRBV29-1
CDR3aa: CSVTGTGVNQPQHF
CDR3nt: TGCAGCGTCACCGGGACAGGAGTTAATCAGCCCCAGCATTTT

j_gene: TRBJ2-4
abundance: .
d_gene: TRBD2
v_gene: TRBV28
CDR3aa: CASTLAGGVNIQYF
CDR3nt: TGTGCCAGCACGCTTGCGGGGGGGGTAAACATTCAGTACTTC

j_gene: TRBJ1-5
abundance: .
d_gene: .
v_gene: TRBV18
CDR3aa: CASSPGADNQPQHF
CDR3nt: TGTGCCAGCTCACCAGGGGCTGACAATCAGCCCCAGCATTTT

j_gene: TRBJ2-7
abundance: .
d_gene: .
v_gene: TRBV6-5
CDR3aa: CASTTGQKSYEQYF
CDR3nt: TGTGCCAGCACTACTGGACAGAAGAGCTACGAGCAGTACTTC

j_gene: TRBJ2-7
abundance: .
d_gene: .
v_gene: TRBV6-5
CDR3aa: CASSHRVGSYEQYF
CDR3nt: TGTGCCAGCAGTCACAGGGTAGGATCCTACGAGCAGTACTTC

j_gene: TRBJ2-3
abundance: once
d_gene: TRBD1
v_gene: TRBV19
CDR3aa: CASSSFGTGAEDTDTQYF
CDR3nt: TGTGCCAGTAGTAGCTTCGGGACAGGGGCCGAAGACACAGATACGCAGTATTTT

j_gene: TRBJ1-3
abundance: few
d_gene: .
v_gene: TRBV7-9
CDR3aa: CASTTREGVGNTIYF
CDR3nt: TGTGCCAGCACCACGAGGGAGGGAGTCGGAAACACCATATATTTT

j_gene: TRBJ2-3
abundance: .
d_gene: .
v_gene: TRBV7-2
CDR3aa: CASSLSFTPRDTQYF
CDR3nt: TGTGCCAGCAGCTTAAGCTTCACCCCTAGGGATACGCAGTATTTT

j_gene: TRBJ1-2
abundance: once
d_gene: .
v_gene: TRBV11-2
CDR3aa: CASSNIDSSYGYTF
CDR3nt: TGTGCCAGCAGCAATATCGACAGTTCCTATGGCTACACCTTC

j_gene: TRBJ1-5
abundance: .
d_gene: .
v_gene: TRBV6-6
CDR3aa: CASKQHREDNQPQHF
CDR3nt: TGTGCCAGCAAACAGCATCGAGAAGACAATCAGCCCCAGCATTTT

j_gene: TRBJ2-1
abundance: once
d_gene: .
v_gene: TRBV6-5
CDR3aa: CASSYSRSYNEQFF
CDR3nt: TGTGCCAGCAGTTACTCGCGGTCCTACAATGAGCAGTTCTTC